This passage covers 10 T cell receptor beta chains from one sample sequenced in a study of T-cell reconstitution after alpha-beta-depleted transplantation in children. Unique molecular identifiers were incorporated when the TCRbeta library was constructed. Using its own MiXCR run on the PCR reads, TCRdb lists one record per CDR3 protein. The sample lists just over 950,000 distinct CDR3 sequences, roughly 29% occurring once. The sample consisted of PBMCs, mostly from graft donor cells, taken 360 days after TCRalphabeta/CD19-depleted stem cell transplant. These receptors were taken from a boy under two years old who had a stem cell transplant for SCID, so the T cells may come from the graft donor.

This clonotype was observed a handful of times. J is TRBJ2-1 and V is TRBV7-8; no clear D gene. The CDR3 is 15 residues long. Trimming pared 2 bases from V and 0 bases from J, leaving 8 bases between. Germline CDR1 reads SGHVS; CDR2 reads FQNEAQ. CDR3 loop: CASSLRLRSYNEQFF. CDR3 coding DNA: TGTGCCAGCAGCTTAAGGTTGCGCTCCTACAATGAGCAGTTCTTC. Using reference TRBV7-8 and TRBJ2-1 for the parts outside the CDR3, the full variable domain is GAGVSQSPRYKVAKRGQDVALRCDPISGHVSLFWYQQALGQGPEFLTYFQNEAQLDKSGLPSDRFFAERPEGSVSTLKIQRTQQEDSAVYLCASSLRLRSYNEQFFGPGTRLTVL.

The rearrangement uses TRBV20-1 and TRBJ2-7, with D hard to call. V lost 2 bases and J lost 1, with 15 bases in between. The CDR3 extends over 15 amino acids. CDR1 and CDR2 from the germline V gene are DFQATT and SNEGSKA (reference sequence). CDR3 nucleotides: TGCAGTGCTAGATCGGGCACTCTGGGGTCCTACGAGCAGTACTTC. It translates to CSARSGTLGSYEQYF.

The chain combines TRBV9 with TRBJ1-2; D may be TRBD1 (6 bases). Trimming removed 0 bases at V and 8 bases at J, with 11 bases between. The CDR3 has 13 amino acids. Germline V CDR1 and CDR2: SGDLS, YYNGEE. CDR3: CASSVDTGTGYTF. Written as DNA, the CDR3 is TGTGCCAGCAGCGTAGATACAGGGACGGGCTACACCTTC.

This clonotype was detected only a few times. The chain joins TRBV5-1 to TRBJ1-2, with 8 bases aligning to TRBD1. Losses at the gene ends were 3 bases for V and 8 bases for J; bases not matched to a gene: 3. The CDR3 spans 12 residues. Germline V gene data show CDR1 as SGHRS and CDR2 as YFSETQ. The DNA for the CDR3 is TGCGCCAGCAGCTCGGACAGGGACGGCTACACCTTC. Protein product: CASSSDRDGYTF.

This chain joins TRBV20-1 and TRBJ1-1; D uncertain. CDR1 is DFQATT and CDR2 is SNEGSKA in the germline V gene (reference sequence). V lost 3 bases to trimming and J lost 0 bases, with 11 bases between them. This CDR3 spans 14 amino acids. For the CDR3, the DNA is TGCAGTGCTAGGAGAGCGGGGTTGAACACTGAAGCTTTCTTT. Its translation: CSARRAGLNTEAFF.

There are a few counts of this clonotype. The chain links TRBV5-1 to TRBJ2-5; 7 bases are shared with TRBD1. The CDR3 consists of 15 residues. V gave up 3 bases and J gave up 5 bases; unmatched junction bases: 10. Germline CDR1 is SGHRS and CDR2 is YFSETQ. CDR3 coding DNA: TGCGCCAGCAGCTCCTCCGACAGGGTTGGGGAGACCCAGTACTTC. Encoded protein: CASSSSDRVGETQYF.

The V call is TRBV7-2, the J call TRBJ2-1; 9 bases agree with TRBD2. V dropped 7 bases and J dropped 3; count of bases not matched to a gene: 7. CDR3 length: 15 residues. Germline values: CDR1 SGHTA, CDR2 FQGNSA. Here the CDR3 DNA reads TGTGCCAGCAACTCAGCGGGGGGATACTACAATGAGCAGTTCTTC. Its protein product is CASNSAGGYYNEQFF.

DNA of the CDR3: TGCAGCGTTGTGGAAGGTGGCAGGGGAGGACCTACGAACACCGGGGAGCTGTTTTTT. Protein: CSVVEGGRGGPTNTGELFF. V and J are TRBV29-1 and TRBJ2-2; D is tentatively TRBD1 or TRBD2 (6 bases each). CDR1 is SQVTM, CDR2 ANQGSEA, per germline. The V and J ends lost 4 bases and 0 bases respectively, with 24 bases between them. The CDR3 extends over 19 amino acids.

This rearrangement joins TRBV5-1 to TRBJ2-1; 7 positions agree with TRBD1. Germline CDR1 is SGHRS and CDR2 is YFSETQ. The CDR3 runs 14 residues. V lost 0 bases, J lost 8 bases, and 5 bases stayed unmatched. The CDR3 DNA sequence: TGCGCCAGCAGCTTGGGCCAAGGGGGCGATGAGCAGTTCTTC. It codes for CASSLGQGGDEQFF.

This clonotype was counted between two and nine times. J is TRBJ2-3 and V is TRBV10-3, with 10 bases that match TRBD1. This CDR3 has 18 residues. The V gene's germline CDR1 is ENHRY and CDR2 SYGVKD. Trimming at V came to 6 bases and at J to 2 bases, leaving 14 bases not matched to a gene. Written as DNA, the CDR3 is TGTGCCATCAGCCCAAGACAGGGGGCGCCGGCCTTCACAGATACGCAGTATTTT. Amino acid sequence: CAISPRQGAPAFTDTQYF.